This T cell receptor beta chain comes out of a study of post-analysis software for immune sequencing data. Points from the study as a whole: About 5 TRBV segments (TRBV5-6, TRBV5-1 and TRBV20-1 among them) occurred more frequently in patients than in controls.

V was shortened by 7 bases and J by 2 bases, with 15 bases between the two germline ends. In germline, CDR1 is SQVTM, CDR2 ANQGSEA. The CDR3 totals 13 residues. Unique-molecular-identifier-tagged TCR beta cDNA libraries were used. MiXCR was run by TCRdb on the PCR reads, yielding one entry per CDR3 protein. The data hold 380,000 or so distinct CDR3 sequences, with roughly 35% observed a single time. This clonotype showed up just a few times. Its antigen is not known. Sequences were obtained from blood. The chain couples TRBV29-1 to TRBJ2-7; a possible D gene is TRBD1 (6 bases). This receptor was taken from a girl under 18 with multiple sclerosis. The CDR3 sequence is CSAKGKGAYEQYF. The CDR3, as DNA: TGCAGCGCGAAGGGGAAGGGGGCCTACGAGCAGTACTTC.